The sequence of this TCR beta chain was determined in a study of PD-1 blockade in classical Hodgkin lymphoma. Study-wide points: Individuals who commenced nivolumab within less than 1 year of ASCT were excluded. Compared with baseline, CD4+ but not CD8+ TCR diversity had risen significantly by C4D1. Reports described newly diagnosed patients as having lower baseline TCR diversity than healthy donors.

This CDR3 spans 15 amino acids. Germline V gene data show CDR1 as KGHSH and CDR2 as LQKENI. V lost 2 bases to trimming and J lost 2 bases; unmatched junction nucleotides: 5. Noted time point: cycle 4 day 1 (C4D1), after about 6 weeks of nivolumab. All trial patients relapsed after autologous stem cell transplantation. Of note for this clone: The antigen is undetermined.

Profiling relied on immunoSEQ multiplex PCR, and the TCRdb table lists in-frame clones only, not all of them. The sample includes some 21,000 clones, over 60% of them seen just once. This chain links TRBV18 with TRBJ1-1, with 7 positions matching TRBD1. Sequencing used peripheral blood mononuclear cells (PBMCs), obtained before the fourth cycle of nivolumab. The sequence came from a human donor with classical Hodgkin lymphoma. CDR3 loop: CASSPSGGANTEAFF. The CDR3 DNA follows: TGTGCCAGCTCACCATCAGGGGGGGCTAACACTGAAGCTTTCTTT.